This T cell receptor beta chain was retrieved from a study of radiotherapy plus CTLA-4 blockade in lung cancer. As for this clone: No antigen is known for it.

Study-level findings and limits: The best predictor of response was reported to be early blood T cell clone dynamics, with interferon-beta. An expansion of tumor-derived TCR clones occurred in blood after radiotherapy plus ipilimumab.

Produced via immunoSEQ multiplex PCR; TCRdb's table is partial and in-frame only. Of tens of thousands of clones in the sample, 85% to 90% were seen once. The sample consisted of peripheral blood, taken from a patient treated with radiotherapy plus ipilimumab. The origin of this receptor is a human donor with non-small cell lung cancer that progressed on radiotherapy plus ipilimumab.

DNA of the CDR3: TGTGCCAGCAGCTTCGGCGGGGGGACGGGATTCAATGAGCAGTTCTTC. It translates to CASSFGGGTGFNEQFF. The V call is TRBV7-2, the J call TRBJ2-1; 8 bases match TRBD2. The CDR3 consists of 16 residues. With V trimmed by 3 bases and J by 6 bases, 10 bases remained unmatched. Germline V CDR1 and CDR2: SGHTA, FQGNSA.